This T cell receptor (beta chain) stems from a study of T cells in Graves' hyperthyroidism and ophthalmopathy. The overall study: Peripheral blood was secured at the point of initial diagnosis, before any treatment. Whole-study results and caveats: In the analysis, a 13 V-J model separated ophthalmopathy from stable hyperthyroidism.

What was amplified from RNA transcripts were TCR beta CDR3 regions. Initially, a first-round RT-PCR of the TCR CDR3 employed the HTBI primer set. One entry per CDR3 protein, called by TCRdb with MiXCR from the multiplex PCR reads. The data hold fewer than 750,000 distinct CDR3 sequences, with more than 12% observed a single time. Germline loops: CDR1 LGHNA, CDR2 YSLEER. V was trimmed by 2 bases and J by 5 bases, leaving 10 bases between them. The CDR3 runs to 13 residues. This clonotype was detected a few times. Antigen unknown. Ophthalmopathy patients had Clinical Activity Score at least 3, NOSPECS grade at least 4, duration under 3 months. PBMCs were sourced from roughly 9.7 ml fresh peripheral blood.

The V call is TRBV4-3, the J call TRBJ2-7; D is uncertain. The clonotype comes from a woman aged 45-59 years with Graves' ophthalmopathy. The sample consisted of blood. CDR3 nucleotides: TGCGCCAGCAGCCAAATACCGATAAACGAGCAGTACTTC. It specifies CASSQIPINEQYF.